Here is one T cell receptor beta chain with its context. Its antigen remains unidentified. It has no much larger one-base neighbor in the sample; base qualities were not kept. RNA was extracted with the RNeasy kit and 0.5 to 1 ug was reverse transcribed using random hexamers. The immunoSEQ multiplex PCR assay, covering 54 Vbeta and 13 Jbeta segments, was used to amplify TCR beta CDR3 regions. PCR amplification bias was corrected using a synthetic template baseline for primer optimization and computational correction. Regarding the original processing steps: Reads were assigned to V, D and J genes according to IMGT and analyzed in immunoSEQ Analyzer, with only productive sequences retained. Clonality was calculated as one minus the Shannon entropy normalized by log2 of the number of productive unique sequences. For each patient and control, public and private clones were evaluated among the 100 most prevalent clones. A clone was defined as Susac-specific if it was absent from the healthy and MS cohorts, from 1052 published viral clones and from other ImmuneACCESS disease sequences. The public reads were reanalyzed by TCRdb: fastp trimming at Q25, MiXCR alignment, in-frame beta chains only. Rows are combined by CDR3 protein, so each entry shows the most common genes and DNA. TCRdb's processing, not the authors' own work, is the source of the V and J calls. The sample table contains about 120,000 distinct CDR3 sequences; only one count was recorded for 85% to 95% of them. The ten largest clones represent about 0.29% of the sample.

This record belongs to a study of CD8 T cells in Susac syndrome (dated by TCRdb to between 2018 and 2021). As for the study more broadly: Of the Susac syndrome patients who were sequenced, eight or nine were in clinical remission while about six had clinically active disease. Susac syndrome patients were therapy-naive, on corticosteroids (some also receiving IVIg), or on IVIg alone at blood withdrawal. Whether CD8+ T cell activation and differentiation in Susac syndrome was antigen driven was tested using repertoire sequencing. Clonality of the CD8+ T cell repertoire was compared between over 10 healthy donors, approximately 14 Susac syndrome patients and some 15 multiple sclerosis patients.

Peripheral blood CD8+ and CD4+ T cells from healthy donors, Susac syndrome patients and multiple sclerosis patients were profiled using high-throughput TCR beta sequencing. Recently defined diagnostic criteria for definite or probable disease were met by the Susac syndrome patients. Bulk CD8+ and CD4+ T cells were purified magnetically by negative isolation, whereas CD8+ TEMRA cells were enriched by FACS. Blood was collected in EDTA tubes and processed within 24 hours, with PBMCs isolated through density gradient centrifugation. PBMCs intended for TCR sequencing were cryopreserved in liquid nitrogen and were subsequently thawed in a 37 degrees C water bath. The sorted or isolated CD4+, CD8+ and CD8+ TEMRA cells reached a purity of at least 90%. Overall results and qualifications from the work: The TCR sequencing and HLA analysis was acknowledged to have included a relatively small number of individuals. Around 15 Susac-specific public clones were identified in the total CD8+ repertoire, and roughly five Susac-specific public clones were identified in the CD8+ TEMRA repertoire. Susac syndrome CD8+ repertoires showed clonal expansion, highest in CD8+ TEMRA cells and greater in clinically active than remitting patients.

Between the V and J ends, shortened by 1 base and 3 bases respectively, the junction contains 9 bases. Measured from the cysteine to the phenylalanine, the CDR3 is 14 residues long. CDR3 DNA is the only sequence kept; it has 42 bases, read in frame from the first base. The germline V gene (reference sequence) supplies CDR1 PRHDT and CDR2 FYEKMQ. The TCR comes from a human donor with Susac syndrome. Sequenced material: CD8+ T cells from PBMCs. The V gene is TRBV13 and the J gene is TRBJ2-5; the D segment cannot be called with confidence. In nucleotides, the sequence is TGTGCCAGCAGCTTAGAAACCACCGAAGAGACCCAGTACTTC. Translated, it reads CASSLETTEETQYF. The CDR3 plus the reference TRBV13 and TRBJ2-5 genes for the other parts give the full variable domain: AAGVIQSPRHLIKEKRETATLKCYPIPRHDTVYWYQQGPGQDPQFLISFYEKMQSDKGSIPDRFSAQQFSDYHSELNMSSLELGDSALYFCASSLETTEETQYFGPGTRLLVL.